The clone carrying this T cell receptor (beta chain) has ten or more counts. What it binds is unknown. Each CDR3 protein gets one entry after TCRdb re-called the 5' RACE reads with MiXCR. This table has about 5,100 distinct CDR3 sequences, 7.5% to 10% appearing once. Noted time point: sample taken at primary tumor resection. Material for sequencing was whole RNA from tumor, nontumor lung or frozen PBMC, left unsorted. These data originate in a study of spatial heterogeneity in lung cancer. Overall study context: In tumor regions TCR transcript counts correlated strongly with a matched bulk RNA-seq T cell module score.

Regarding the study as a whole: Intratumoral expanded alpha and beta TCR counts were found to track tumor mutation counts.

The source material was lung tumor tissue, sampled at surgery. The TCR originated in a female donor with early-stage non-small cell lung cancer.

The DNA of the CDR3 is TGTGCCAGCAGTTTGTTCGGGGGCTACACCTTC. Protein product: CASSLFGGYTF. The gene calls are TRBV28 and TRBJ1-2; the D is unclear. Germline V CDR1 and CDR2: MDHEN, SYDVKM. The CDR3 has 11 amino acids. The ends were cut back, 3 bases at V and 8 bases at J, with 7 bases in the middle.